Listed here are 25 T cell receptor beta chains from one sample, sequenced in a study of glioma-infiltrating T cells after dendritic cell vaccination. Profiling relied on immunoSEQ multiplex PCR, and the TCRdb table lists in-frame clones only, not all of them. Of more than 95,000 clones listed, 81% were seen once; the top ten hold about 12%. Source: blood, taken before dendritic cell vaccination. Receptors originate from a human donor with glioblastoma.

The chain links TRBV5-1 to TRBJ2-2; D remains unclear. CDR3 length: 15 residues. Germline V gene sequence: CDR1 SGHRS, CDR2 YFSETQ. V was pared by 0 bases and J by 4 bases, with 10 bases between. The CDR3 region has the DNA TGCGCCAGCAGCTTGGCCCCACCAGGCACCGGGGAGCTGTTTTTT. This sequence encodes CASSLAPPGTGELFF.

The chain combines TRBV6-6 with TRBJ1-2, with D possibly matching TRBD1 (5 bases). V was shortened by 6 bases and J by 2 bases, with 7 bases between the two germline ends. Germline V CDR1 and CDR2: MNHNY, SVGAGI (reference sequence). This CDR3 contains 12 residues. The CDR3 DNA reads as TGTGCCAGCAGACAGGAGAACTATGGCTACACCTTC. Translated: CASRQENYGYTF.

This clone was counted between two and nine times. The CDR3: CASRNLAAQETQYF. DNA of the CDR3: TGTGCCAGCAGAAATCTAGCGGCCCAAGAGACCCAGTACTTC. The chain recombines TRBV6-6 with TRBJ2-5, with 7 bases aligning to TRBD2. The length of the CDR3 is 14 residues. Germline V lookup: CDR1 MNHNY, CDR2 SVGAGI (reference sequence). Trimming took 6 bases from V and 1 from J; bases not matched to a gene: 5.

The CDR3 coding sequence is TGCGCCAGCAGCCTCCCGGGGGCCTACAATGAGCAGTTCTTC. Its translation is CASSLPGAYNEQFF. The chain uses TRBV5-1 and TRBJ2-1; perhaps TRBD2 as D (6 bases). This CDR3 has 14 residues. The germline CDR1 and CDR2 sequences are SGHRS and YFSETQ. With 4 bases removed from V and 2 bases from J, the gap between germline ends came to 10 bases.

CDR3 sequence: CASSPGLAGGYNEQFF. CDR3 DNA: TGTGCCAGCTCCCCCGGGCTAGCGGGGGGCTACAATGAGCAGTTCTTC. The chain joins TRBV18 to TRBJ2-1; 11 positions match TRBD2. Trimming cost V 6 bases and J 3 bases; bases outside gene matches: 7. The CDR3 length is 16 residues. Germline V gene data show CDR1 as KGHSH and CDR2 as LQKENI.

The V and J genes are TRBV2 and TRBJ1-5, with 9 bases lining up with TRBD1. The V and J ends lost 5 bases and 5 bases, in that order; junction bases with no gene match: 7. The CDR3 is made up of 15 amino acids. Germline CDR1 reads SNHLY; CDR2 reads FYNNEI. The chain's CDR3 is CASSKGDREDQPQHF. CDR3 nucleotides: TGTGCCAGCAGTAAAGGGGACAGGGAAGATCAGCCCCAGCATTTT.

V gene TRBV5-4 combines with J gene TRBJ2-7; the match to TRBD1 covers 8 bases. Unmatched junction bases numbered 8, after V lost 2 bases and J lost 4 bases. The CDR3 is 15 amino acids. Germline CDR1 reads SGHNT; CDR2 reads YYREEE (reference sequence). CDR3 sequence (DNA): TGTGCCAGCAGCTTTGTAGGCAGGGGGCAGTACGAGCAGTACTTC. Encoded protein: CASSFVGRGQYEQYF. The full variable domain, rest sourced from reference TRBV5-4 and TRBJ2-7, is ETGVTQSPTHLIKTRGQQVTLRCSSQSGHNTVSWYQQALGQGPQFIFQYYREEENGRGNFPPRFSGLQFPNYSSELNVNALELDDSALYLCASSFVGRGQYEQYFGPGTRLTVT.

V is TRBV9 and J is TRBJ2-1; D gene ambiguous. In germline, CDR1 is SGDLS, CDR2 YYNGEE. The CDR3 loop spans 15 amino acids. V lost 6 bases to trimming and J lost 5 bases, with 18 bases between them. CDR3 sequence reads: CASTRYGRGDNEQFF. The CDR3 DNA is TGTGCCAGCACGCGTTATGGCAGAGGTGACAATGAGCAGTTCTTC.

The genes are TRBV6-6 and TRBJ2-3, with D perhaps TRBD2 (5 bases). The CDR3 covers 15 residues. V was clipped by 7 bases and J by 2 bases, with 16 bases between them. From germline, CDR1 is MNHNY and CDR2 SVGAGI (reference sequence). In nucleotides, the CDR3 is TGTGCCAGCACCTCACAACTAGTCACCACAGATACGCAGTATTTT. Translating it yields CASTSQLVTTDTQYF.

The chain combines TRBV9 with TRBJ2-1; no definite D call. Germline V lookup: CDR1 SGDLS, CDR2 YYNGEE. V dropped 3 bases and J dropped 5 bases, with 6 bases sitting between them. This CDR3 is built from 12 residues. CDR3 loop: CASSAYNNEQFF. In nucleotides, the CDR3 is TGTGCCAGCAGCGCTTATAACAATGAGCAGTTCTTC.

The chain links TRBV30 to TRBJ1-1; D unresolved. Trimming shortened V by 5 bases and J by 1 base, and 11 bases separated the two germline ends. The germline CDR1 and CDR2 sequences are GTSNPN and SVGIG (reference sequence). The CDR3 runs to 13 residues. The CDR3 sequence: CAWEPAGNTEAFF. As DNA, the CDR3 is TGTGCCTGGGAACCCGCAGGGAACACTGAAGCTTTCTTT.

The chain links TRBV4-3 to TRBJ2-7; D possibly corresponds to TRBD2 (6 bases). The CDR3 totals 13 residues. V gave up 0 bases and J gave up 9 bases, with 12 bases separating them. Per germline, CDR1 LGHNA and CDR2 YSLEER. The CDR3 DNA sequence: TGCGCCAGCAGCCAAGATACCGGGGGTAGGCAGTACTTC. Encoded protein: CASSQDTGGRQYF.

The chain carries TRBV27 and TRBJ2-1; TRBD1 matches at 9 bases. CDR3 length: 16 amino acids. The junction had 14 bases not matched to a gene; V was cut back by 5 bases and J by 9 bases. Germline CDR1 is MNHEY and CDR2 is SMNVEV (reference sequence). DNA of the CDR3: TGTGCCAGCAGTACCTGGGCCGGGACAGGGAGCGTTGAGCAGTTCTTC. Amino acid sequence: CASSTWAGTGSVEQFF.

The chain joins TRBV6-5 to TRBJ1-5; no firm D call. This CDR3 region has 12 residues. Germline loops: CDR1 MNHEY, CDR2 SVGAGI. The germline V and J ends were trimmed by 5 bases and 9 bases, with 11 bases remaining between them. DNA for the CDR3: TGTGCCAGCAGTATCCGTAGCGGGCCCCAGCATTTT. Its protein product is CASSIRSGPQHF.

The V and J genes are TRBV6-1 and TRBJ2-2; D is undetermined. In germline, CDR1 is MNHNS, CDR2 SASEGT. The CDR3 contains 13 residues. V was clipped by 2 bases and J by 5 bases, with 6 bases between them. This CDR3 reads CASSEYETGELFF. CDR3 DNA: TGTGCCAGCAGTGAATACGAGACCGGGGAGCTGTTTTTT.

The rearrangement links TRBV5-1 to TRBJ1-4; TRBD1 is a possible D gene (5 bases). This CDR3 is built from 15 residues. Trimming shortened V by 0 bases and J by 4 bases, and 10 bases separated the two germline ends. Germline V CDR1 and CDR2: SGHRS, YFSETQ. The CDR3 here is CASSLGTNRNEKLFF. CDR3 coding DNA: TGCGCCAGCAGCTTGGGGACAAACCGTAATGAAAAACTGTTTTTT.

The DNA for the CDR3 is TGCAGTCCGACCAGGGGTGATGGCTACACCTTC. Translation gives CSPTRGDGYTF. J is TRBJ1-2 and V is TRBV20-1, with D maybe TRBD1 (6 bases). The CDR3 has 11 residues. Per germline, CDR1 DFQATT and CDR2 SNEGSKA (reference sequence). V was trimmed by 8 bases and J by 6 bases, leaving 13 bases between them.

The CDR3 DNA is TGTGCCAGCAGGAGGACAGGGGGCAAACTGAGTTCACCCCTCCACTTT. It yields the protein CASRRTGGKLSSPLHF. This chain links TRBV2 with TRBJ1-6, with 11 positions matching TRBD1. The CDR3 runs 16 residues. Germline V gene sequence: CDR1 SNHLY, CDR2 FYNNEI. The V and J ends lost 6 bases and 9 bases, in that order; junction bases with no gene match: 10.

The chain joins TRBV7-3 to TRBJ2-7, with D tentatively TRBD1 (6 bases). Trimming left V 4 bases short and J 6 bases short, with 22 bases between. Germline CDR1 SGHTA, CDR2 FQGTGA. The CDR3 has 16 residues. CDR3 protein: CASSSVGGPSAAEQYF. CDR3 DNA: TGTGCCAGCAGCTCGGTAGGGGGACCCTCAGCCGCCGAGCAGTACTTC.

This clone appeared many times. The chain is built from TRBV9 and TRBJ1-4, with D possibly being TRBD1 (5 bases). V was cut by 3 bases and J by 4 bases, with 13 bases left in between. The CDR3 runs 15 residues. In germline, CDR1 is SGDLS, CDR2 YYNGEE. The CDR3 region has the DNA TGTGCCAGCAGCGGGAATCAGGGAGGTAATGAAAAACTGTTTTTT. This codes for CASSGNQGGNEKLFF.

The V gene is TRBV7-3, the J gene TRBJ2-1; 10 bases agree with TRBD1. Germline V gene sequence: CDR1 SGHTA, CDR2 FQGTGA. Unmatched junction bases numbered 5, after V lost 5 bases and J lost 7 bases. The CDR3 totals 14 residues. Written as DNA, the CDR3 is TGTGCCAGCAGCGCCCCGGGACAGGGGAATGAGCAGTTCTTC. Its translation is CASSAPGQGNEQFF.

This clone was counted between two and nine times. The genes are TRBV18 and TRBJ1-3; D ambiguous. Germline values: CDR1 KGHSH, CDR2 LQKENI. V was shortened by 2 bases and J by 2 bases, with 4 bases between the two germline ends. This CDR3 spans 13 amino acids. CDR3 in DNA: TGTGCCAGCTCACCATCAGCTGGAAACACCATATATTTT. This sequence encodes CASSPSAGNTIYF. The full variable domain, with the rest looked up from reference TRBV18 and TRBJ1-3, is NAGVMQNPRHLVRRRGQEARLRCSPMKGHSHVYWYRQLPEEGLKFMVYLQKENIIDESGMPKERFSAEFPKEGPSILRIQQVVRGDSAAYFCASSPSAGNTIYFGEGSWLTVV.

The rearrangement joins TRBV6-6 to TRBJ2-1; tentatively, D is TRBD2 (5 bases). CDR1 and CDR2 from the germline V gene are MNHNY and SVGAGI (reference sequence). V lost 0 bases, J lost 7 bases, and 7 bases lay in between. The CDR3 totals 13 residues. As DNA, the CDR3 is TGTGCCAGCAGTTACTCGGACTTGAATGAGCAGTTCTTC. Its translation: CASSYSDLNEQFF.

This clone was counted a single time. This chain links TRBV7-9 with TRBJ2-1, with unresolved D. The CDR3 runs 13 residues. V was trimmed by 1 base and J by 4 bases, leaving 5 bases between them. Germline CDR1 is SEHNR and CDR2 is FQNEAQ (reference sequence). As DNA, the CDR3 is TGTGCCAGCAGCTTAGGGCAGTACAATGAGCAGTTCTTC. Translating gives CASSLGQYNEQFF.

This rearrangement joins TRBV6-1 to TRBJ1-2; 7 bases agree with TRBD1. The length of the CDR3 is 13 residues. V shed 7 bases, J shed 5 bases, and the junction held 7 bases outside the gene matches. Germline-derived CDR1 and CDR2 are MNHNS and SASEGT. The CDR3 region has the DNA TGTGCCAGCACCCCACAGGGGCTATATGGCTACACCTTC. It codes for CASTPQGLYGYTF.